This T cell receptor beta chain came from a study of identical twins (TCRdb year 2016). At the level of the whole study: TCR alpha and beta repertoires from monozygotic twins, unrelated adults of various ages and cord blood were deep-sequenced to test whether fetal clonotypes persist. To rule out contamination, the twin experiments were replicated at different times with different library preparation protocols.

Only healthy Caucasian donors were included. The twin cohort comprised three pairs of female monozygotic twins, all aged about 18 to 29 years. CD4+ and CD8+ T cell populations were isolated with positive isolation kits from Invitrogen. As encoded in the germline V gene (reference sequence), CDR1 is SEHNR while CDR2 is FQNEAQ. The CDR3 contains 15 residues, cysteine and phenylalanine counted. Only CDR3 DNA is held: 45 bases, read in frame from base 1. Between the V and J ends, shortened by 4 bases and 8 bases respectively, the junction contains 20 bases. Results and caveats for the whole study, not just this receptor: Because the same donors could not be followed over many years, the conclusions relied on cross-sectional statistical analysis. In monozygotic twins, out-of-frame TCR alpha sharing was systematically underestimated by recombination models, although the models agreed with sharing between unrelated individuals. Abundant cord blood beta clonotypes had fewer insertions, young adult naive repertoires showed a similar but weaker trend, and memory repertoires showed no such trend. In beta out-of-frame sequences, excess twin sharing was weaker, because having fewer shared sequences lowered the signal-to-noise ratio. Compared with coincidental sharing between unrelated individuals, out-of-frame TCR alpha sequences shared between twins had an excess of sequences with low generation probability. Invariant T cells such as MAIT and iNKT could partly confound zero-insertion analyses, though diverse VJ usage argued against this for most clonotypes.

Libraries were built with 5' RACE. Sequencing relied on an Illumina HiSeq 2000. Template switching added a universal primer binding site, and the final cDNA carried a unique molecular identifier that allowed TCR cDNA molecules to be counted accurately. Specific primers in the conserved constant-segment region were used to synthesize first-strand cDNA for TCR alpha and beta chains. To control for contamination, each cDNA library was double barcoded with a SMART-Mk sample barcode plus Illumina barcodes. TruSeq adapter sequences and Illumina sample barcodes were added in two successive PCR steps. Sequencing of the TCR alpha and beta cDNA libraries was done on the Illumina HiSeq platform using custom primers. The original methods were these. MiGEC was used to process raw reads and extract unique molecular identifiers, and MiXCR was used to find CDR3 positions. For each individual, recombination models were inferred using an EM algorithm with the repgenHMM and IGoR tools. The analysis of shared clonotypes was done with the tcR package in R, with sharing normalized by the product of cloneset sizes. To study raw recombination without the effects of thymic and clonal selection, out-of-frame nonproductive sequences were analyzed. TCRdb cleaned the public reads at Q25 with fastp, built clones with MiXCR and kept in-frame beta chains. Under each unique CDR3 protein, matching rows form one entry showing the most common genes and DNA. The V and J calls were not made by the authors but by TCRdb's processing. Here the sample has about 470,000 distinct CDR3 sequences; 24% occur a single time. The ten largest clonotypes hold 2.9% of the sample.

This clonotype has only a few counts. It lacks a known antigen. Base-call qualities are not available, and no considerably larger clone is one nucleotide away. These data also featured in a second study, about T cells expressing NK-cell markers. The second paper states: TCR beta-chain repertoires were profiled in sorted CD3+CD56+NKG2C+, CD3+CD56+NKG2C- and CD3+CD56-NKG2C+ T-cell subsets from several donors. Among the eight sequenced donors, only one was HCMV-seronegative, while the other seven were HCMV-seropositive. To restrict sorting to alphabetaTCR-expressing T cells, an anti-gammadeltaTCR antibody was added in several experiments. In six donors, the dominant CD3+CD56+NKG2C+ clonotypes ranked among the top 10 CD8+ clonotypes, making up about 1.0-7.0% of CD8+ T cells. Those dominant clonotypes were again the most abundant among CD3+CD56-NKG2C+ cells in several donors, at about 28.3-60.1%. Whether the expanded NKG2C-expressing T cell clones were specific for HCMV antigens was left unclear. The eight sequenced donors were randomly selected healthy volunteers, three men and five women. HCMV-specific IgG was detected in serum with a commercial ELISA kit to determine HCMV serostatus. MIGEC was used to demultiplex reads and group the reads by UMI, and MiTCR was used to assemble and quantify clonotypes. Only TCR cDNA sequences supported by at least two reads were kept to exclude erroneous sequences. Downstream repertoire analysis used the tcR package, and clonotypes were matched across fractions by CDR3 nucleotide sequence plus V segment. VDJmatch was used to annotate antigen specificity against VDJdb, with one amino acid substitution allowed in CDR3.

The sequence is built from TRBV7-9 and TRBJ1-2; the D gene is perhaps TRBD1, on 5 matching bases. The origin of this receptor is a woman younger than 35 in good health. The sequencing sample was made of CD4+ T cells sorted from blood. The CDR3 protein: CASSSGPGLTRGYTF. The DNA sequence follows: TGTGCCAGCAGCTCAGGTCCAGGGCTTACCCGCGGCTACACCTTC.